This passage covers 18 T cell receptor beta chains from one sample sequenced in a study of CD8 T cells in Susac syndrome. Random hexamers served to reverse transcribe roughly 0.45 to 1 ug RNA. TCRdb processed the immunoSEQ multiplex PCR reads anew with MiXCR; each CDR3 protein has one entry. The repertoire consists of 100,000 to 110,000 distinct CDR3 sequences, with roughly 96% occurring once and the leading ten covering around 0.3%. Sequencing used CD8+ T cells from PBMCs. The receptors come from a human donor with Susac syndrome.

This clonotype occurred once. This chain links TRBV29-1 with TRBJ2-1, with D perhaps TRBD2 (6 bases). The CDR3 sequence is 13 residues long. The V gene lost 8 bases and the J gene lost 5 bases, with 16 bases spanning the gap. The V gene's germline CDR1 is SQVTM and CDR2 ANQGSEA. In DNA, the CDR3 is TGCAGCAGTCGGGCTAGCGCGGACAATGAGCAGTTCTTC. Amino acids: CSSRASADNEQFF.

The chain carries TRBV2 and TRBJ1-5; 7 bases are shared with TRBD1. The germline V gene has CDR1 SNHLY and CDR2 FYNNEI. Germline trimming cut 7 bases from V and 6 bases from J; bases unmatched to any gene: 9. There are 14 residues in the CDR3. The CDR3 nucleotides read TGTGCCAGCAACGAGGGGGCGATTACTCAGCCCCAGCATTTT. Amino acid sequence: CASNEGAITQPQHF.

The rearrangement joins TRBV20-1 to TRBJ2-7; 15 nucleotides align to TRBD2. The ends lost 8 bases at V and 6 bases at J; junction bases unmatched: 5. The CDR3 sequence is 13 residues long. Germline CDR1 and CDR2: DFQATT and SNEGSKA (reference sequence). The CDR3 loop is CSPMGLAGGEQYF. DNA of the CDR3: TGCAGTCCAATGGGACTAGCGGGAGGCGAGCAGTACTTC.

The V and J genes are TRBV27 and TRBJ2-1, with D perhaps TRBD2 (8 bases). Trimming cost V 6 bases and J 8 bases, with 14 bases left between them. CDR3 length: 13 residues. Germline CDR1 MNHEY, CDR2 SMNVEV (reference sequence). DNA for the CDR3: TGTGCCAGCAGGACGGGAGGGGGCGATGAGCAGTTCTTC. It yields the protein CASRTGGGDEQFF.

The chain recombines TRBV7-8 with TRBJ1-5, with a weak D call TRBD1 (5 bases). CDR3 length: 14 residues. The germline V and J ends were trimmed by 3 bases and 5 bases, with 11 bases remaining between them. In germline, CDR1 is SGHVS, CDR2 FQNEAQ. The CDR3 spells CASSFQGEHQPQHF. CDR3 DNA: TGTGCCAGCAGCTTCCAGGGAGAACATCAGCCCCAGCATTTT.

V gene TRBV9 combines with J gene TRBJ2-1; 8 nucleotides line up with TRBD1. The CDR3 has 14 residues. V gave up 8 bases and J gave up 2 bases; unmatched junction bases: 6. Germline assignment: CDR1 SGDLS and CDR2 YYNGEE. CDR3 region: CASWPGQAYNEQFF. The CDR3 DNA reads as TGTGCCAGTTGGCCGGGACAGGCCTACAATGAGCAGTTCTTC.

The chain has TRBV29-1 and TRBJ2-2, with TRBD1 matching 7 bases. This CDR3 has 13 amino acids. J was trimmed by 5 bases and V by 2 bases; bases with no gene match: 2. Germline V gene lookup returns CDR1 SQVTM and CDR2 ANQGSEA. The CDR3 spells CSVEQGVTGELFF. As DNA, the CDR3 is TGCAGCGTTGAACAGGGGGTGACCGGGGAGCTGTTTTTT.

V is TRBV29-1 and J is TRBJ2-2, with D perhaps TRBD1 or TRBD2 (6 bases each). The CDR3 length is 15 residues. Germline CDR1 reads SQVTM; CDR2 reads ANQGSEA. Trimming took 1 base from V and 8 from J, leaving 17 bases between them. The CDR3 reads CSVEVGGPLGGELFF. The CDR3 coding sequence is TGCAGCGTTGAAGTTGGGGGGCCCTTAGGAGGGGAGCTGTTTTTT.

The genes are TRBV13 and TRBJ1-6; D not certain. Deletions cut 0 bases from V and 10 bases from J, with 10 bases between. The CDR3 extends over 14 amino acids. Germline lookup yields CDR1 PRHDT and CDR2 FYEKMQ (reference sequence). CDR3 loop: CASSLGGIGSPLHF. CDR3 nucleotide sequence: TGTGCCAGCAGCTTAGGAGGGATCGGATCACCCCTCCACTTT.

The chain employs TRBV29-1 and TRBJ1-2; TRBD1 matches at 12 bases. Germline CDR1 is SQVTM and CDR2 is ANQGSEA. V trimming: 4 bases; J trimming: 7 bases; junction bases outside the gene matches: 4. The CDR3 loop spans 13 amino acids. CDR3 region: CSVGDRGPGGYTF. The CDR3, as DNA: TGCAGCGTTGGGGACAGGGGGCCTGGTGGCTACACCTTC.

The J gene is TRBJ1-2, the V gene TRBV12-3 or TRBV12-4; D ambiguous. V was pared by 6 bases and J by 2 bases, with 16 bases between. This CDR3 region has 15 residues. The CDR3 spells CASSFGRRANYGYTF. In DNA, the CDR3 is TGTGCCAGCAGCTTCGGGAGGAGGGCCAACTATGGCTACACCTTC.

This rearrangement joins TRBV29-1 to TRBJ2-7, with TRBD2 identical over 7 bases. After removal of 7 bases from V and 5 bases from J, the junction contained 5 bases not matched to a gene. CDR1 is SQVTM, CDR2 ANQGSEA, per germline. This CDR3 has 11 amino acids. The CDR3 sequence is CSAVGGDEQYF. The CDR3 coding sequence is TGCAGCGCCGTGGGAGGGGACGAGCAGTACTTC.

V and J are TRBV28 and TRBJ2-1, with D unclear. CDR1 and CDR2 (germline): MDHEN, SYDVKM. This CDR3 is built from 15 residues. Trimming removed 5 bases from V and 10 bases from J, with 21 bases in between. The CDR3 nucleotides read TGTGCCAGCAGTCCCCGAGACTCAATCTTTTTGGAGCAGTTCTTC. This sequence encodes CASSPRDSIFLEQFF.

This chain uses TRBV9 with TRBJ2-2; D ambiguous. The CDR3 runs 12 residues. V dropped 4 bases and J dropped 7 bases, with 8 bases sitting between them. Germline CDR1 is SGDLS and CDR2 is YYNGEE. The CDR3 loop is CASSSPSGELFF. CDR3 DNA: TGTGCCAGCAGCTCTCCGAGCGGGGAGCTGTTTTTT.

The V and J genes are TRBV29-1 and TRBJ2-1; perhaps TRBD2 as D (6 bases). Germline CDR1 and CDR2: SQVTM and ANQGSEA. The V end lost 5 bases, the J end lost 10 bases, and 12 bases lay between the germline ends. The CDR3 spans 11 residues. As DNA, the CDR3 is TGCAGCGTTCGACTAGTCGGGGAGCAGTTCTTC. It is translated as CSVRLVGEQFF.

V gene TRBV5-1 combines with J gene TRBJ2-7, with TRBD1 matching over 7 bases. The CDR3 has 15 residues. CDR1 is SGHRS, CDR2 YFSETQ, per germline. J lost 6 bases, V lost 4 bases, and 13 bases had no gene match. The CDR3: CASSASTGRRSEQYF. The CDR3 nucleotides read TGCGCCAGCAGCGCTTCGACAGGGAGACGTTCCGAGCAGTACTTC. Looking up the rest from reference TRBV5-1 and TRBJ2-7 gives the full variable domain: KAGVTQTPRYLIKTRGQQVTLSCSPISGHRSVSWYQQTPGQGLQFLFEYFSETQRNKGNFPGRFSGRQFSNSRSEMNVSTLELGDSALYLCASSASTGRRSEQYFGPGTRLTVT.

This clonotype was recorded only once. The chain couples TRBV29-1 to TRBJ2-2; possible D gene TRBD2, 5 bases. The length of the CDR3 is 14 residues. The germline gives CDR1 SQVTM, CDR2 ANQGSEA. V was trimmed by 4 bases and J by 1 base, leaving 10 bases between them. DNA for the CDR3: TGCAGCGTTGGAGGTAGCGTGAACACCGGGGAGCTGTTTTTT. It specifies CSVGGSVNTGELFF.

The CDR3 protein is CASSQYSGANVLTF. The CDR3 DNA sequence: TGTGCCAGCAGCCAGTACTCTGGGGCCAACGTCCTGACTTTC. The chain joins TRBV12-3 or TRBV12-4 to TRBJ2-6; D unresolved. The CDR3 sequence is 14 residues long. V lost 6 bases to trimming and J lost 0 bases, with 6 bases between them.